This TCR beta chain was documented in a study of beta chain features in type 1 diabetes. Trimming stripped 1 base from V and 5 bases from J, with 14 bases between. Germline assignment: CDR1 SGDLS and CDR2 YYNGEE. The CDR3 is made up of 15 amino acids. This clone has a handful of counts. Expressed TCRB transcripts got sequenced, as all isolated RNA was reverse transcribed. Using immunoSEQ multiplex PCR, the repertoire was profiled, and TCRdb retains in-frame clones only, with some absent. The sample lists around 300,000 clones; approximately 9.9% were seen once. Every donor provided one heparinised blood draw, which averaged about 120 mL.

This sequence joins TRBV9 and TRBJ2-3; TRBD1 might be the D (6 bases). Sequenced: naive CD4+ T cells from blood. The receptor was isolated from a woman aged 25 to 39 in good health. In DNA, the CDR3 is TGTGCCAGCAGCGTATGGGACAAAGCGGTAGATACGCAGTATTTT. Residues: CASSVWDKAVDTQYF.